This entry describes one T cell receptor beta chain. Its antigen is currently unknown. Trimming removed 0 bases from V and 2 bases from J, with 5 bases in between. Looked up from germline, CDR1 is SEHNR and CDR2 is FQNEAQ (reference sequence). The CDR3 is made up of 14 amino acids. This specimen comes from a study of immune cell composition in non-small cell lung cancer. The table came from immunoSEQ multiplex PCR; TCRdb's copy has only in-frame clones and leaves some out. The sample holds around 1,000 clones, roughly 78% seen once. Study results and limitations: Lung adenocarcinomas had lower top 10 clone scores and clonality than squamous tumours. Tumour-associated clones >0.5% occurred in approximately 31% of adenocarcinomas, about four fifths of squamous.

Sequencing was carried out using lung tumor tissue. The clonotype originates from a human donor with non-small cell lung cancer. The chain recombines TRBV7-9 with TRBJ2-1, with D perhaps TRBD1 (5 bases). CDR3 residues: CASSLAGPYNEQFF. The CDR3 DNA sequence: TGTGCCAGCAGCTTAGCGGGGCCCTACAATGAGCAGTTCTTC.